What follows is one T cell receptor beta chain and its context. Its antigen is unidentified. In the CD4+ fraction, cells were divided into CD45RA+ naive and CD45RA-negative memory subsets. These data are taken from a study of shared clonotypes between healthy human individuals. General study findings and limits: Among non-shared clonotypes, generation probabilities were lower than among those shared by all four donors. Represented diversity, genetic and exposure-history alike, was limited by few donors. Large sequencing depth failed to make sorted-subset sequencing complete, rarefaction showed.

CDR1 and CDR2 from the germline V gene are LGHNA and YNFKEQ. V was pared by 4 bases and J by 5 bases, with 7 bases of the junction left unmatched. The CDR3 has 14 amino acids. Clones were sequenced by immunoSEQ multiplex PCR, and TCRdb holds only the in-frame ones, with some missing. This sample carries a few million clones, 80% to 95% of them seen once, and the ten largest clones take approximately 0.4%. The source material was naive CD4+ T cells from PBMCs. Sample subset: CD45RA+ positively selected. J is TRBJ1-2 and V is TRBV4-2; 7 nucleotides agree with TRBD1. The receptor comes from a man younger than 35 in good health. Some clones in this sample may be carry-over from other donors' samples. The CDR3: CASSPAGQHYGYTF. The DNA of the CDR3 is TGTGCCAGCAGCCCCGCGGGACAGCATTATGGCTACACCTTC.